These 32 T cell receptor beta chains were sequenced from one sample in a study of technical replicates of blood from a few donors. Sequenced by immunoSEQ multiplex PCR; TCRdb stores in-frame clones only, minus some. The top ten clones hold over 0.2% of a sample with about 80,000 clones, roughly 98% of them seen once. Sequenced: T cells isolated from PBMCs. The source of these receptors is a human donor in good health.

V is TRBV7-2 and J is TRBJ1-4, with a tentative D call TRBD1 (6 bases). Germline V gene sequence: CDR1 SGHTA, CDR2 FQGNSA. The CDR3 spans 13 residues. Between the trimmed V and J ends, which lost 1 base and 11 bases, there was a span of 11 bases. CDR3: CASSLDPRGKLFF. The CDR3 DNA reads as TGTGCCAGCAGCTTAGACCCGAGGGGGAAACTGTTTTTT.

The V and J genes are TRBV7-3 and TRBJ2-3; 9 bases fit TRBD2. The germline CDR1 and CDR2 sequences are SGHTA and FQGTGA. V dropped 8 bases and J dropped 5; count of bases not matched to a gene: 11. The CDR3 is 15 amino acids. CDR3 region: CASGLGLAGIDTQYF. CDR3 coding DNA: TGTGCCAGCGGGCTTGGGCTAGCGGGAATAGATACGCAGTATTTT.

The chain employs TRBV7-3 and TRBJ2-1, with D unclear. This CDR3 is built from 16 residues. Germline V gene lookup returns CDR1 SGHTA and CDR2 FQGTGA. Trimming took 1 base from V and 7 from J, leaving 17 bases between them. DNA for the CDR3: TGTGCCAGCAGCTTAAGTGGCGCTTCGATCGGGAATGAGCAGTTCTTC. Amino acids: CASSLSGASIGNEQFF.

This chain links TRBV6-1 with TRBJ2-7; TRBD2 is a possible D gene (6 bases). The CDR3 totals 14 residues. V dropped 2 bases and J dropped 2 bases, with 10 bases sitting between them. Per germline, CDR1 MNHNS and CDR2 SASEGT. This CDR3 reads CASSERAGTYEQYF. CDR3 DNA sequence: TGTGCCAGCAGTGAAAGAGCGGGTACCTACGAGCAGTACTTC.

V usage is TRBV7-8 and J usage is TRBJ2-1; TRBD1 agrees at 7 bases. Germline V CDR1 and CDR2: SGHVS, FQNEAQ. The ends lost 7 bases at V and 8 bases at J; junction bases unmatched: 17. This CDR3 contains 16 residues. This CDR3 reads CASTRQGGSQGDEQFF. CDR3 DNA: TGTGCCAGCACCCGACAGGGTGGATCCCAAGGGGATGAGCAGTTCTTC.

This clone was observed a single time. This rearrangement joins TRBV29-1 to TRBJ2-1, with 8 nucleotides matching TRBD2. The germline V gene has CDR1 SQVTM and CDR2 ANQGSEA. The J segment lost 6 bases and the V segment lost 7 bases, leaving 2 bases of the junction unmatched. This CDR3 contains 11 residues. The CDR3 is CSGAGGNEQFF. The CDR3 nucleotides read TGCAGCGGTGCGGGGGGCAATGAGCAGTTCTTC.

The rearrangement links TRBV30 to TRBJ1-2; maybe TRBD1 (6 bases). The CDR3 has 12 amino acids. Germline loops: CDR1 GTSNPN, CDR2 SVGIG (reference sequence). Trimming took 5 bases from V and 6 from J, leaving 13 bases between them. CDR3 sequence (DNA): TGTGCCTGGGCAGGACAGTTCAATGGCTACACCTTC. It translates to CAWAGQFNGYTF.

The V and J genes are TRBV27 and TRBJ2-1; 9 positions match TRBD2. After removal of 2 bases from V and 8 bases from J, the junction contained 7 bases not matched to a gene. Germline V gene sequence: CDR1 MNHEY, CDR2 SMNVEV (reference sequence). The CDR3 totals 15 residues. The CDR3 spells CASSLTAGGPHEQFF. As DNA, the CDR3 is TGTGCCAGCAGTTTAACCGCGGGAGGGCCGCATGAGCAGTTCTTC.

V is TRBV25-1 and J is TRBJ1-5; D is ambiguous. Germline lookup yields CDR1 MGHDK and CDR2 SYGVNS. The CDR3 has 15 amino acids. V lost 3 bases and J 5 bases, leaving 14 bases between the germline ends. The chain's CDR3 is CASSDLLEADQPQHF. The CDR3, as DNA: TGTGCCAGCAGTGACCTCCTAGAAGCGGATCAGCCCCAGCATTTT.

For the CDR3, the DNA is TGTGCCAGCTCACCCTGGACAGGGACCAACACTGAAGCTTTCTTT. Encoded protein: CASSPWTGTNTEAFF. This chain connects TRBV18 to TRBJ1-1; 8 bases align to TRBD1. CDR3 size: 15 residues. Germline CDR1 KGHSH, CDR2 LQKENI. The J segment lost 2 bases and the V segment lost 3 bases, leaving 5 bases of the junction unmatched.

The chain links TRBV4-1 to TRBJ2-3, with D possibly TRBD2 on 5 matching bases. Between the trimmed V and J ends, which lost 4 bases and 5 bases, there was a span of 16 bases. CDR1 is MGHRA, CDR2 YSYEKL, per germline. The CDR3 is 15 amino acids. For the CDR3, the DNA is TGCGCCAGCAGCCCCACCGGGGTCAGTATAGATACGCAGTATTTT. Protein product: CASSPTGVSIDTQYF.

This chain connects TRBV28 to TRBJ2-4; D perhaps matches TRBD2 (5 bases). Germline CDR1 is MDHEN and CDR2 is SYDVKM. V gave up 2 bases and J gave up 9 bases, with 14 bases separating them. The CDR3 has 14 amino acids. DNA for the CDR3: TGTGCCAGCAGTTTAGTTGCGGGCGTTGCCATTCAGTACTTC. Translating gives CASSLVAGVAIQYF.

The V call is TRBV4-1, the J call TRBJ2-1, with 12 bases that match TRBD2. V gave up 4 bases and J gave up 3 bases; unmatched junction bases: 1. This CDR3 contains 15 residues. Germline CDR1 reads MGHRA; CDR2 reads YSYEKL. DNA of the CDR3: TGCGCCAGCAGCCGGACTAGCGGGGACTACAATGAGCAGTTCTTC. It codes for CASSRTSGDYNEQFF.

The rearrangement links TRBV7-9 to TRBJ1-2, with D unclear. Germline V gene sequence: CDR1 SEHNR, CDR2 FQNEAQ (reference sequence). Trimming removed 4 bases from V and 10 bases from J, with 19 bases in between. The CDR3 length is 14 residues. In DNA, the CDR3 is TGTGCCAGCAGCTCCGCGGCGACCCTCGCCTACTACACCTTC. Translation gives CASSSAATLAYYTF.

DNA of the CDR3: TGTGCCAGCAGCTTTTTTGCCTCAGGCACCGGGGAGCTGTTTTTT. Protein product: CASSFFASGTGELFF. V gene TRBV7-3 combines with J gene TRBJ2-2; D gene uncertain. Between the trimmed V and J ends, which lost 3 bases and 4 bases, there was a span of 12 bases. CDR3 length: 15 residues. Germline values: CDR1 SGHTA, CDR2 FQGTGA.

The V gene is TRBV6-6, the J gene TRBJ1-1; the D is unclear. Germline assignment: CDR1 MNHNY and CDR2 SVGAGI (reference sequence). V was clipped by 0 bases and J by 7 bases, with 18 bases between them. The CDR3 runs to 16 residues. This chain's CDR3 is CASSYSPKGPGSEAFF. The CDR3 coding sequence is TGTGCCAGCAGTTACTCTCCCAAGGGCCCCGGGAGTGAAGCTTTCTTT.

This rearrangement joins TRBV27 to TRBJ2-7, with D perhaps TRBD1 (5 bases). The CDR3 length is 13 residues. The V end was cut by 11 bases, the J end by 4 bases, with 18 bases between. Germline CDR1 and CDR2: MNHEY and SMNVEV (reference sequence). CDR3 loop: CASGAGSLYEQYF. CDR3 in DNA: TGTGCCTCCGGAGCAGGGTCCTTATACGAGCAGTACTTC.

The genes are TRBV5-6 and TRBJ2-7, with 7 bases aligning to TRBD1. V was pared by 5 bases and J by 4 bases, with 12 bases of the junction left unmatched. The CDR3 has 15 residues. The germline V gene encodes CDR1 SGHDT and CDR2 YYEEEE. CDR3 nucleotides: TGTGCCAGCAGTTCACGTAGGGGGCTCTTATACGAGCAGTACTTC. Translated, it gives CASSSRRGLLYEQYF.

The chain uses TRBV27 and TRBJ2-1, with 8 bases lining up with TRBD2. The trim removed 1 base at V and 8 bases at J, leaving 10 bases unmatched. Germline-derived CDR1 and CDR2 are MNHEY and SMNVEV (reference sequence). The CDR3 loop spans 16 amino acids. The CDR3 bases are TGTGCCAGCAGTTTATTGGGACTAGGGGATGGGGATGAGCAGTTCTTC. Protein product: CASSLLGLGDGDEQFF.

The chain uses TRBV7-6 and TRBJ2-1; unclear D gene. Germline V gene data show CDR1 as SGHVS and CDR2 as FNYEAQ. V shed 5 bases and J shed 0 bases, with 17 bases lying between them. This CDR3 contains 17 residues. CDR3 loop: CASSPLPMASSYNEQFF. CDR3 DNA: TGTGCCAGCAGCCCATTACCCATGGCTTCCTCCTACAATGAGCAGTTCTTC.

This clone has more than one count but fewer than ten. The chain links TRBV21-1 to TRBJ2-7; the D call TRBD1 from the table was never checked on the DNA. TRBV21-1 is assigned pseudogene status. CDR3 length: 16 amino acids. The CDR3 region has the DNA TGTGCCAGCAGCAAAGCGGAGGGGACAGACCTCTACGAGCAGTACTTC. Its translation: CASSKAEGTDLYEQYF.

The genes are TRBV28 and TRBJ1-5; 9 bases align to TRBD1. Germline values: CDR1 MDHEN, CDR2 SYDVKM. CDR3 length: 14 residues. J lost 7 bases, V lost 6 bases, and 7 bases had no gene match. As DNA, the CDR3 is TGTGCCAGCAGCCCCAGGACAGGGGCCCAGCCCCAGCATTTT. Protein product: CASSPRTGAQPQHF.

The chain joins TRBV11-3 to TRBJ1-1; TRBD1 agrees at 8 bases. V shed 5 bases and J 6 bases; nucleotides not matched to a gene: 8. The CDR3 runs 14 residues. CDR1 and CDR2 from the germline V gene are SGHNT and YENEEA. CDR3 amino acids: CASSQSGGFAEAFF. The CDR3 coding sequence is TGTGCCAGCAGCCAGTCAGGGGGCTTTGCTGAAGCTTTCTTT. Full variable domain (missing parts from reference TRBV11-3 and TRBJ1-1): EAGVVQSPRYKIIEKKQPVAFWCNPISGHNTLYWYLQNLGQGPELLIRYENEEAVDDSQLPKDRFSAERLKGVDSTLKIQPAELGDSAVYLCASSQSGGFAEAFFGQGTRLTVV.

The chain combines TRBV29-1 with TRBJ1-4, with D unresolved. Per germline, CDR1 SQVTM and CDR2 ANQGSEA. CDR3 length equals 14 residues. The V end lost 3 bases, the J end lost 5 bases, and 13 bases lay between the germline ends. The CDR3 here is CSVEGTAQNEKLFF. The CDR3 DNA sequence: TGCAGCGTTGAGGGTACAGCCCAGAATGAAAAACTGTTTTTT.

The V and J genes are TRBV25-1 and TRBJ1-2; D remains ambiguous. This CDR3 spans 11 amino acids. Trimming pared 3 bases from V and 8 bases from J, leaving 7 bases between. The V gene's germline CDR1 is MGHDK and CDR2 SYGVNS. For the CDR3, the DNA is TGTGCCAGCAGTGACAGTTTAGGCTACACCTTC. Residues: CASSDSLGYTF.

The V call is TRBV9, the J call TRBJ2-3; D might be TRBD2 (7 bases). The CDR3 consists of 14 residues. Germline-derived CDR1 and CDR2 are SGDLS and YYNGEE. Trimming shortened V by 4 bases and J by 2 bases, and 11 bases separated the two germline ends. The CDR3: CASSPGDYTDTQYF. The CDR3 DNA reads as TGTGCCAGCAGCCCAGGGGACTACACAGATACGCAGTATTTT.

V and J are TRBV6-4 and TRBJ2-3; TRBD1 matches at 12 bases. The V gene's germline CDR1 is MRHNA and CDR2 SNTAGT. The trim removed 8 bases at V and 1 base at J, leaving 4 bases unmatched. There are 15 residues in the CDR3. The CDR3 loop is CASRDRGRGTDTQYF. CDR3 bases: TGTGCCAGCCGGGACAGGGGGCGAGGCACAGATACGCAGTATTTT.

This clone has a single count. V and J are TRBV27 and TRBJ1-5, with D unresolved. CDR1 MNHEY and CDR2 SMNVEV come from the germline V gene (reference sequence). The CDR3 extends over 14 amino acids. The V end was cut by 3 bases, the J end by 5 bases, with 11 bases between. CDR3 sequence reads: CASSFSGNDQPQHF. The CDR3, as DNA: TGTGCCAGCAGTTTTTCCGGTAACGATCAGCCCCAGCATTTT.

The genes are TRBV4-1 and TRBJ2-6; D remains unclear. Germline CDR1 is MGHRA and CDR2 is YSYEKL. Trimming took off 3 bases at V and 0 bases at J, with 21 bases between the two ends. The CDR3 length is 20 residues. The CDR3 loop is CASSHNPVQSISSGANVLTF. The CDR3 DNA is TGCGCCAGCAGCCATAATCCCGTCCAATCAATCAGCTCTGGGGCCAACGTCCTGACTTTC.

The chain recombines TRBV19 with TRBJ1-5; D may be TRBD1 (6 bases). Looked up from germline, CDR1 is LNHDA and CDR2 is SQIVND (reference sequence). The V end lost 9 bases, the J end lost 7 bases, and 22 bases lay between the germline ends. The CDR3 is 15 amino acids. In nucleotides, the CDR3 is TGTGCCAGGGGCGCTTTGCGGGGGCCTGCCCAGCCCCAGCATTTT. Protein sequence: CARGALRGPAQPQHF.

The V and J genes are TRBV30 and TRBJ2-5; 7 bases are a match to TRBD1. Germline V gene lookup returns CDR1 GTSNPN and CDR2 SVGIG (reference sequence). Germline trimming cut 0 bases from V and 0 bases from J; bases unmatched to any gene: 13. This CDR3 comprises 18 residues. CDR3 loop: CAWSVAFAQGQYQETQYF. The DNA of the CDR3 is TGTGCCTGGAGTGTAGCCTTTGCGCAGGGACAGTACCAAGAGACCCAGTACTTC.

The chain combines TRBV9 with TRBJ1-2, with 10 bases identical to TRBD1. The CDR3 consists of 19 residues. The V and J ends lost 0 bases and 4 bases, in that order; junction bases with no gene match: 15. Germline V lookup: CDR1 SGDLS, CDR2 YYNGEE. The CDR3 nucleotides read TGTGCCAGCAGCGTAGATATCGGCGACAGGGGGCCCCGATTCTATGGCTACACCTTC. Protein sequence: CASSVDIGDRGPRFYGYTF.